This TCR beta chain emerged from a study of identifying expanded T cells in peripheral blood. Study-wide results and limits: Roughly 2-week clone count variance significantly increased as total template count grew. Technical replicates showed roughly 1.2 changed clones; roughly two weeks about 16; four weeks 19.

TCRdb's copy holds only in-frame clones and misses some; the assay was immunoSEQ multiplex PCR. The sample includes approximately 110,000 clones, approximately 90% seen only once; the top ten take roughly 15%. Looked up from germline, CDR1 is LNHNV and CDR2 is YYDKDF (reference sequence). After removal of 2 bases from V and 6 bases from J, the junction contained 6 bases not matched to a gene. This CDR3 has 15 residues. In regard to this clone: Its target is not known.

During the collection period, no donor immune events like infections were recorded. V gene TRBV15 combines with J gene TRBJ1-5, with 8 nucleotides matching TRBD1. Material for sequencing was blood. The clonotype originates from a person aged 18 to 75 in good health. The CDR3 is CATSRHGQGTQPQHF. CDR3 DNA: TGTGCCACCAGCAGACACGGACAGGGCACTCAGCCCCAGCATTTT.